Listed here are 8 T cell receptor beta chains from one sample, sequenced in a study of CD8+CD57+ T cells in acquired aplastic anemia. Researchers used genomic DNA as the template to profile TCR beta VDJ and CDR3. TCRdb reprocessed the reads via MiXCR and lists one record per CDR3 protein. The table has 130,000 or so distinct CDR3 sequences, more than 35% seen once. Sequencing input: sorted CD4+, CD8+, or CD8+CD57+ T cells (not recorded which) from PBMCs. Receptor source: a human donor in good health, serving as a control.

The sample holds one count of this clonotype. The chain is built from TRBV10-3 and TRBJ1-5; D gene ambiguous. CDR3 length: 13 residues. V was trimmed by 7 bases and J by 0 bases, leaving 7 bases between them. Germline V gives CDR1 ENHRY, CDR2 SYGVKD. The CDR3 here is CAITHDSNQPQHF. Here the CDR3 DNA reads TGTGCCATCACACACGATAGCAATCAGCCCCAGCATTTT.

The chain is built from TRBV5-6 and TRBJ2-2; a weak D match, TRBD1 (6 bases). There are 15 residues in the CDR3. Germline V gene lookup returns CDR1 SGHDT and CDR2 YYEEEE. V lost 4 bases, J lost 4 bases, and 14 bases lay in between. The CDR3 protein is CASSPQGRGTGELFF. Written as DNA, the CDR3 is TGTGCCAGCAGCCCACAGGGACGGGGCACCGGGGAGCTGTTTTTT.

This clonotype was detected many times. The rearrangement joins TRBV5-1 to TRBJ2-1; unclear D gene. Per the germline V gene, CDR1 is SGHRS and CDR2 is YFSETQ. Deletions cut 1 base from V and 5 bases from J, with 10 bases between. The CDR3 loop spans 14 amino acids. The chain's CDR3 is CASSLKGWDNEQFF. The CDR3 DNA reads as TGCGCCAGCAGCTTGAAAGGGTGGGACAATGAGCAGTTCTTC.

The gene calls are TRBV4-2 and TRBJ1-5, with 8 bases fitting TRBD1. Germline loops: CDR1 LGHNA, CDR2 YNFKEQ. V lost 0 bases to trimming and J lost 5 bases; unmatched junction nucleotides: 6. This CDR3 is 16 amino acids long. DNA of the CDR3: TGTGCCAGCAGCCAAGAGGGGACAGGTCTTCATCAGCCCCAGCATTTT. Translating gives CASSQEGTGLHQPQHF.

Turning to this clonotype: This may be a read error: a much more frequent sequence differs by one nucleotide. The chain joins TRBV27 to TRBJ2-7; perhaps TRBD1 as D (6 bases). The length of the CDR3 is 15 residues. From germline, CDR1 is MNHEY and CDR2 SMNVEV (reference sequence). The CDR3 DNA reads TGTGCCAGCAGTTTAGGGGGCGCAACGACCTACGAGCGGTACTTC. Amino acid sequence: CASSLGGATTYERYF.

As for this clonotype: A single base separates this from a much larger clone, so it may be a read error. The V and J genes are TRBV6-1 and TRBJ2-3, with 13 bases aligning to TRBD2. This CDR3 is 16 amino acids long. CDR1 MNHNS and CDR2 SASEGT come from the germline V gene. CDR3 bases: TGTGCCAGCAGCGGACTAGCGGGGGTGAGCATAGATACGCAGTATTTT. Amino acid sequence: CASSGLAGVSIDTQYF.

The chain is built from TRBV15 and TRBJ1-5; TRBD1 is a possible D gene (6 bases). From germline, CDR1 is LNHNV and CDR2 YYDKDF (reference sequence). Trimming shortened V by 5 bases and J by 3 bases, and 14 bases separated the two germline ends. The CDR3 runs to 15 residues. The CDR3 DNA reads TGTGCCACCAGCTCGAGACGGGGGGCCAATCAGCCCCAGCATTTT. This encodes CATSSRRGANQPQHF.

A few counts support this clonotype. V gene TRBV15 combines with J gene TRBJ2-7; the D gene is possibly TRBD2 (5 bases). Trimming took 5 bases from V and 1 from J, leaving 9 bases between them. The CDR3 is 13 residues long. The germline CDR1 and CDR2 sequences are LNHNV and YYDKDF (reference sequence). CDR3 nucleotide sequence: TGTGCCACCAGCGAGGGAACATCCTACGAGCAGTACTTC. Residues: CATSEGTSYEQYF.